These T cell receptor beta chains were read from a single sample in a study of T cell responses to AZD1222 COVID-19 vaccine. Assay: immunoSEQ multiplex PCR; the TCRdb copy retains only in-frame clones and omits some. This sample has about 170,000 clones, with more than 90% found just once. The sequencing used peripheral blood, collected on day 0 of AZD1222 vaccination. All receptors derive from an adult in good health. CDR3s include the opening cysteine and the closing phenylalanine or tryptophan. Fields, in order: clone size, J gene, D gene, V gene, CDR3 DNA, CDR3 protein. The D gene is left open where the match is weak. Clone size is shown for a subset of rows, as once, few, many or a class of expanded clone.

clone_size: .
j_call: TRBJ2-7
d_call: .
v_call: TRBV11-2
cdr3_nt: TGTGCCAGCAGCTTAGGGCTAGGAGGGTACGAGCAGTACTTC
cdr3_aa: CASSLGLGGYEQYF

clone_size: .
j_call: TRBJ2-5
d_call: .
v_call: TRBV12-3/TRBV12-4
cdr3_nt: TGTGCCAGCAGCCCCTACCGAGGTACCCAGTACTTC
cdr3_aa: CASSPYRGTQYF

clone_size: .
j_call: TRBJ2-1
d_call: TRBD2
v_call: TRBV7-2
cdr3_nt: TGTGCCAGCAGCTTAACCCGGGGGGGTAATGAGCAGTTCTTC
cdr3_aa: CASSLTRGGNEQFF

clone_size: .
j_call: TRBJ1-1
d_call: .
v_call: TRBV5-8
cdr3_nt: TGTGCCAGCAGCTCCCAAGGGCCGAACACTGAAGCTTTCTTT
cdr3_aa: CASSSQGPNTEAFF

clone_size: .
j_call: TRBJ2-5
d_call: .
v_call: TRBV10-1
cdr3_nt: TGCGCCAGCAGTGCCCTCGGGCCTGGAGAGACCCAGTACTTC
cdr3_aa: CASSALGPGETQYF

clone_size: .
j_call: TRBJ1-1
d_call: .
v_call: TRBV5-1
cdr3_nt: TGCGCCAGCAGCTTGGCCATGGCCTCCAACACTGAAGCTTTCTTT
cdr3_aa: CASSLAMASNTEAFF

clone_size: .
j_call: TRBJ1-4
d_call: .
v_call: TRBV5-1
cdr3_nt: TGCGCCAGCAGCTTGGTCCCCATGTCGACGGAAAAACTGTTTTTT
cdr3_aa: CASSLVPMSTEKLFF

clone_size: .
j_call: TRBJ1-6
d_call: .
v_call: TRBV7-2
cdr3_nt: TGTGCCAGCAGCTTAATCTACCCCGGGGCAGGTTCCAGTTCACCCCTCCACTTT
cdr3_aa: CASSLIYPGAGSSSPLHF

clone_size: .
j_call: TRBJ2-4
d_call: .
v_call: TRBV3-1/TRBV3-2
cdr3_nt: TGTGCCAGCAGCCTCGGGACGGTTCGCCTATTAGCCAAAAACATTCAGTACTTC
cdr3_aa: CASSLGTVRLLAKNIQYF

clone_size: once
j_call: TRBJ2-1
d_call: .
v_call: TRBV9
cdr3_nt: TGTGCCAGCAGCCTCCACCTCCGGGGGAATGAGCAGTTCTTC
cdr3_aa: CASSLHLRGNEQFF

clone_size: few
j_call: TRBJ1-2
d_call: TRBD1
v_call: TRBV30
cdr3_nt: TGTGCCTGGCAACAGGGGGTTGGCTACACCTTC
cdr3_aa: CAWQQGVGYTF

clone_size: .
j_call: TRBJ2-2
d_call: TRBD2
v_call: TRBV2
cdr3_nt: TGTGCCAGCAGCTACGCTAGCGGGGGGCCGAACACCGGGGAGCTGTTTTTT
cdr3_aa: CASSYASGGPNTGELFF

clone_size: .
j_call: TRBJ1-1
d_call: .
v_call: TRBV11-1
cdr3_nt: TGTGCCAGCAGCTTATTTGGGAACACTGAAGCTTTCTTT
cdr3_aa: CASSLFGNTEAFF

clone_size: .
j_call: TRBJ2-2
d_call: .
v_call: TRBV2
cdr3_nt: TGTGCCAGCAGTCGGGACGGCGGGGAGCTGTTTTTT
cdr3_aa: CASSRDGGELFF

clone_size: .
j_call: TRBJ2-7
d_call: .
v_call: TRBV11-2
cdr3_nt: TGTGCCAGCAGCTTAGCACAACCCTACGAGCAGTACTTC
cdr3_aa: CASSLAQPYEQYF

clone_size: few
j_call: TRBJ1-5
d_call: .
v_call: TRBV18
cdr3_nt: TGTGCCAGCTCACGTATTGAAGGAAATCAGCCCCAGCATTTT
cdr3_aa: CASSRIEGNQPQHF

clone_size: .
j_call: TRBJ1-2
d_call: .
v_call: TRBV7-2
cdr3_nt: TGTGCCAGCAGCTTAGCCCGAAACTATGGCTACACCTTC
cdr3_aa: CASSLARNYGYTF

clone_size: .
j_call: TRBJ1-6
d_call: .
v_call: TRBV4-1
cdr3_nt: TGCGCCAGCAGCCAACAACAGGGATATAATTCACCCCTCCACTTT
cdr3_aa: CASSQQQGYNSPLHF

clone_size: .
j_call: TRBJ2-2
d_call: .
v_call: TRBV28
cdr3_nt: TGTGCCAGCAGCCTCGCCGGGGAGCTGTTTTTT
cdr3_aa: CASSLAGELFF

clone_size: .
j_call: TRBJ1-1
d_call: .
v_call: TRBV29-1
cdr3_nt: TGCAGCGTTGGTCTCGGAAGGGGCCTCTACACTGAAGCTTTCTTT
cdr3_aa: CSVGLGRGLYTEAFF

clone_size: .
j_call: TRBJ2-6
d_call: .
v_call: TRBV29-1
cdr3_nt: TGCAGCGTATCGGGGGCTCTCCCCTTGACGTCTGGGGCCAACGTCCTGACTTTC
cdr3_aa: CSVSGALPLTSGANVLTF

clone_size: .
j_call: TRBJ2-1
d_call: TRBD1
v_call: TRBV5-4
cdr3_nt: TGTGCCAGCAGCTTTGGTCTGACAGGGCCTAATGGGGATGAGCAGTTCTTC
cdr3_aa: CASSFGLTGPNGDEQFF

clone_size: .
j_call: TRBJ2-7
d_call: .
v_call: TRBV25-1
cdr3_nt: TGTGCCGCAGGGGGGGGAGGGGTGTACGAGCAGTACTTC
cdr3_aa: CAAGGGGVYEQYF